The 7 T cell receptor beta chains below all came from one sample that was sequenced in a study of blood T cells in healthy people across ages. Primers used in a second PCR of about 7 to 11 cycles were a sample-barcoded 5' primer and a J-beta primer mix. Using its own MiXCR run on the 5' RACE reads, TCRdb lists one record per CDR3 protein. The table has around 650,000 distinct CDR3 sequences, 35% to 50% seen once; the top ten hold approximately 31%. The sample was blood. Receptor source: a man aged 80 or over in good health.

A single count supports this clonotype. J is TRBJ2-1 and V is TRBV5-4; D is possibly TRBD2 (5 bases). CDR3 length: 12 residues. V was pared by 3 bases and J by 10 bases, with 11 bases between. The germline CDR1 and CDR2 sequences are SGHNT and YYREEE (reference sequence). The CDR3 nucleotides read TGTGCCAGCAGCTCACAAAGCGGAGAGCAGTTCTTC. This gives the protein CASSSQSGEQFF.

This clonotype appeared a few times. The J gene is TRBJ2-3, the V gene TRBV6-5, with D perhaps being TRBD1 or TRBD2 (6 bases each). The CDR3 loop spans 13 amino acids. Looked up from germline, CDR1 is MNHEY and CDR2 is SVGAGI. Trimming stripped 7 bases from V and 2 bases from J, with 10 bases between. The chain's CDR3 is CASIWGATDTQYF. The DNA for the CDR3 is TGTGCCAGCATCTGGGGGGCCACAGATACGCAGTATTTT.

Many counts were recorded for this clonotype. The chain couples TRBV27 to TRBJ2-3, with D maybe TRBD2 (6 bases). Deletions cut 2 bases from V and 5 bases from J, with 17 bases between. CDR3 length: 16 residues. From germline, CDR1 is MNHEY and CDR2 SMNVEV (reference sequence). The CDR3: CASSLSGGTLGDTQYF. CDR3 in DNA: TGTGCCAGCAGTTTAAGCGGCGGGACCCTGGGAGATACGCAGTATTTT.

Ten or more counts support this clonotype. The chain uses TRBV20-1 and TRBJ2-7; D unresolved. The CDR3 spans 19 residues. Germline V gene sequence: CDR1 DFQATT, CDR2 SNEGSKA (reference sequence). Trimming pared 3 bases from V and 3 bases from J, leaving 30 bases between. The CDR3 region has the DNA TGCAGTGCTAGTTCCCGGGCCTTAGGAGCCCCCCCCTTCCTCTACGAGCAGTACTTC. It is translated as CSASSRALGAPPFLYEQYF.

This clonotype showed up just a few times. CDR3 DNA sequence: TGTGCCAGCAGCTCCGGACAGGGAGGCTCAGATACGCAGTATTTT. Its protein product is CASSSGQGGSDTQYF. This chain links TRBV11-2 with TRBJ2-3, with TRBD1 identical over 8 bases. This CDR3 has 15 amino acids. Germline V gene lookup returns CDR1 SGHAT and CDR2 FQNNGV. Trimming removed 4 bases from V and 4 bases from J; junction bases left unmatched: 7.

V and J are TRBV9 and TRBJ2-1, with D possibly TRBD1 on 5 matching bases. The length of the CDR3 is 15 residues. Trimming shortened V by 0 bases and J by 6 bases, and 13 bases separated the two germline ends. CDR1 is SGDLS, CDR2 YYNGEE, per germline. The CDR3: CASSVEPRVGNEQFF. In nucleotides, the CDR3 is TGTGCCAGCAGCGTAGAACCCAGGGTCGGCAATGAGCAGTTCTTC.

The chain carries TRBV7-2 and TRBJ2-1; D possibly corresponds to TRBD1 (5 bases). Germline CDR1 SGHTA, CDR2 FQGNSA. Trimming took off 5 bases at V and 2 bases at J, with 10 bases between the two ends. This CDR3 spans 14 amino acids. The CDR3 region is CASSNQGTYNEQFF. Written as DNA, the CDR3 is TGTGCCAGCAGCAACCAGGGAACCTACAATGAGCAGTTCTTC.